This T cell receptor (beta chain) originates from a study of control samples from healthy donors and cancer patients. The V gene's germline CDR1 is MNHEY and CDR2 SMNVEV (reference sequence). CDR3 length: 12 residues. TCRdb keeps only in-frame clones here, not all; method: immunoSEQ multiplex PCR. This sample carries roughly 180,000 clones, approximately 94% of them seen once, and the ten largest clones take approximately 1.4%. The source of this sequence is a woman under 30 in good health. This chain links TRBV27 with TRBJ1-6; TRBD1 agrees at 8 bases. Material for sequencing was blood. The CDR3 spells CVLRTGYSPLHF. In DNA, the CDR3 is TGTGTCCTTCGGACAGGGTATTCACCCCTCCACTTT.